These T cell receptor beta chains were read from a single sample in a study of blood T cell repertoires in COVID-19. Produced via immunoSEQ multiplex PCR; TCRdb's table is partial and in-frame only. The data hold tens of thousands of clones, with roughly four fifths observed a single time. Sequencing was performed on peripheral blood. The source is a man aged 60-69 years with COVID-19, enrolled during active disease. CDR3s include the opening cysteine and the closing phenylalanine or tryptophan. D genes are given only for firm matches. Only some rows state a clone size, as once, few, many or a class for expanded clones.

j_call v_call d_call clone_size cdr3_aa cdr3_nt
TRBJ2-2 TRBV4-3 TRBD1 . CASSQPGQGSSGELFF TGCGCCAGCAGCCAACCCGGACAGGGATCAAGCGGGGAGCTGTTTTTT
TRBJ1-4 TRBV3-1/TRBV3-2 . . CASSRQGWEKLFF TGTGCCAGCAGCAGGCAGGGCTGGGAAAAACTGTTTTTT
TRBJ2-1 TRBV6-6 TRBD2 . CAASELAGFSYNEQFF TGTGCCGCTTCGGAGCTAGCGGGGTTCTCCTACAATGAGCAGTTCTTC
TRBJ2-4 TRBV12-2 . . CASRLESTGGRRENIQYF TGTGCAAGTCGCTTAGAATCAACGGGCGGGAGGCGGGAAAACATTCAGTACTTC
TRBJ2-5 TRBV5-1 . . CASSLTVQETQYF TGCGCCAGCAGCTTGACAGTCCAAGAGACCCAGTACTTC
TRBJ1-1 TRBV19 . . CASSIGSGVAFF TGTGCCAGTAGTATAGGTTCCGGGGTCGCTTTCTTT
TRBJ1-1 TRBV11-3 . . CASSFTERAFF TGTGCCAGCAGCTTTACAGAAAGAGCTTTCTTT
TRBJ1-6 TRBV19 TRBD1 . CASSEMTGNNSPLHF TGTGCCAGTAGTGAGATGACAGGGAATAATTCACCCCTCCACTTT
TRBJ2-5 TRBV4-1 TRBD2 . CASSQEGLAGGPETQYF TGCGCCAGCAGCCAAGAGGGACTAGCGGGGGGGCCAGAGACCCAGTACTTC
TRBJ1-3 TRBV9 . . CASSVEGGGNTIYF TGTGCCAGCAGCGTAGAGGGAGGAGGAAACACCATATATTTT
TRBJ1-1 TRBV6-5 TRBD1 once CASSSLTGSAFF TGTGCCAGCAGTTCCTTGACAGGGTCGGCTTTCTTT